The clone carrying this TCR beta chain was found a few times. Its antigen is as yet unknown. PCR primers comprised 60 Vbeta and 13 Jbeta primers. TCRdb keeps only in-frame clones here, not all; method: immunoSEQ multiplex PCR. The top ten hold 2.5% to 3% of the sample, which has about 140,000 clones, around 80% seen once. These data come from a study of cytomegalovirus exposure and HLA in healthy donors. Study-wide results and limits: Further analysis was carried out later, and it showed several of the most significant clusters appearing linked to common viral pathogens.

The TCR originated in a female donor in good health and CMV-seronegative. Sequencing was done on a sample of PBMCs.

CDR3 residues: CASRHGTAYEQYF. The CDR3 nucleotides are TGTGCCAGCAGACATGGGACAGCCTACGAGCAGTACTTC. The chain uses TRBV28 and TRBJ2-7; 7 bases line up with TRBD1. With 6 bases clipped from V and 2 bases from J, the junction kept 4 bases outside the gene matches. Germline assignment: CDR1 MDHEN and CDR2 SYDVKM. CDR3 size: 13 residues.